The present TCR beta chain was sequenced within a study of T cells in women clearing cervical HPV infection. Study outcomes and limitations: Richness plus V gene abundances separated cases from controls with AUC roughly 0.83. CIN3+ cases had significantly higher TCR repertoire richness than controls, but evenness did not differ.

Sequencing was performed with immunoSEQ multiplex PCR; in TCRdb, only in-frame clones are kept and a portion is missing. The sample spans tens of thousands of clones; the ten largest clones claim about 6%. The CDR3 extends over 17 amino acids. CDR1 is LNHDA and CDR2 is SQIVND in the germline V gene (reference sequence). Losses at the gene ends were 4 bases for V and 1 base for J; bases not matched to a gene: 10. A note on this clone: Antigen: not known. The CDR3 goes on 3 residues after the read ends, and that part is filled in from the germline J gene.

Sequencing was done on a sample of blood buffy coat. The sequence was collected from a woman aged 18-70 years with a cervical HPV16 infection that either progressed to CIN3+ or cleared (not recorded which). The chain joins TRBV19 to TRBJ2-3, with 8 bases fitting TRBD2. Partial CDR3 DNA: TGTGCCAGTAGTAGGTTCAGCGGGAGCGTCGGCACAGATACG. Translation gives CASSRFSGSVGTDT. The full-length CDR3 reads as CASSRFSGSVGTDTQYF.